This T cell receptor (beta chain) was retrieved from a study of monozygotic twins with inflammatory bowel disease. Study-level results: IBD patients displayed reduced TCRbeta diversity (inverse Simpson) when set against healthy co-twins. Heterogeneous immunosuppressive treatment regimens may have introduced variability into patient repertoires.

Concerning this clonotype itself: The antigen is undetermined.

The CDR3 sequence is 13 residues long. Germline CDR1 is DFQATT and CDR2 is SNEGSKA (reference sequence). Blood samples measuring roughly 2.5 ml were taken per donor. Nested PCRs of about 17 and 10 cycles, two in total, were run on TCRalpha and TCRbeta cDNA. TCRdb reanalyzed the 5' RACE reads and collapses them to one entry per CDR3 protein, without DNA. This listing includes some 99,000 distinct CDR3 sequences. The origin of this receptor is a human donor with ulcerative colitis or Crohn's disease, or a healthy co-twin of an affected twin (not recorded which). The rearrangement uses TRBV20-1 and TRBJ1-6; TCRdb selects TRBD1, and the lack of DNA leaves this call unchecked. The sequenced sample consisted of blood. Here the CDR3 reads CSAKDRGGSPLHF.